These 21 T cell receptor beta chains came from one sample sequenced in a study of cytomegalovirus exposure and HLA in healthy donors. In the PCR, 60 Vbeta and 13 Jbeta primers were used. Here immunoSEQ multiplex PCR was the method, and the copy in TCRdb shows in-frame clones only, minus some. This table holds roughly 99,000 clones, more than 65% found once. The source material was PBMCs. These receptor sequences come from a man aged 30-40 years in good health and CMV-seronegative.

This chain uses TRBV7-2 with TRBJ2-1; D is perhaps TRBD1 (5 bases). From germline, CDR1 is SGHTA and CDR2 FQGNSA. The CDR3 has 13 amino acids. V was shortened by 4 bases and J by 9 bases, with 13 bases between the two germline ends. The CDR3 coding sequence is TGTGCCAGCAGCTATCGTGCCAGGGTTGAGCAGTTCTTC. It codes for CASSYRARVEQFF.

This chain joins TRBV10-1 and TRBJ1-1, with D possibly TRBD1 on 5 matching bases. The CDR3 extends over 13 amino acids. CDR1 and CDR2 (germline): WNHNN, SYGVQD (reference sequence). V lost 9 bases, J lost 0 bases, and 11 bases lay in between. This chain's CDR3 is CASQQVLNTEAFF. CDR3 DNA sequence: TGCGCCAGTCAACAGGTATTGAACACTGAAGCTTTCTTT.

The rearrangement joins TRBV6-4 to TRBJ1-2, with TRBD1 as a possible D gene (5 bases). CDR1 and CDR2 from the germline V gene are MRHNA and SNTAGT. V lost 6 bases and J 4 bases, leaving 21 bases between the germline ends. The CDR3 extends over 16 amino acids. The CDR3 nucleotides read TGTGCCAGCAGGGAGAACGGGGGGTCCATCGGCTATGGCTACACCTTC. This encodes CASRENGGSIGYGYTF.

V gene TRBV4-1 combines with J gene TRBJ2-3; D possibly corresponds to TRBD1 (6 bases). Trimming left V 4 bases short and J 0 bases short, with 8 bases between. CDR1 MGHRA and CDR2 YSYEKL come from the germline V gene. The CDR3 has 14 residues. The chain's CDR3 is CASSPGASTDTQYF. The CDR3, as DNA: TGCGCCAGCAGCCCAGGGGCTAGCACAGATACGCAGTATTTT.

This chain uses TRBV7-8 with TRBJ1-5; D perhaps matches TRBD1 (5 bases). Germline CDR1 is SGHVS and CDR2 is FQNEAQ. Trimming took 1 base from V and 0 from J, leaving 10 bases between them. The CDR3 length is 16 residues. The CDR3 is CASSLGQTDSNQPQHF. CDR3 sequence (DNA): TGTGCCAGCAGCTTAGGACAGACCGATAGCAATCAGCCCCAGCATTTT.

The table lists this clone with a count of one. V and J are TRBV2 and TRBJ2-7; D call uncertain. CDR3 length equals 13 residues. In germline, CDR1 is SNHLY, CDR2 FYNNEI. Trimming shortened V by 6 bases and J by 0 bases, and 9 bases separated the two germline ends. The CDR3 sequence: CASRAELSYEQYF. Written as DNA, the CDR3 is TGTGCCAGCAGGGCGGAACTCTCCTACGAGCAGTACTTC.

DNA for the CDR3: TGCGCCAGCAGCCAAGAGCCGGGGGTGGCTAACTATGGCTACACCTTC. Translating gives CASSQEPGVANYGYTF. The chain links TRBV5-1 to TRBJ1-2, with a possible D match to TRBD1 (5 bases). The CDR3 has 16 amino acids. Germline lookup yields CDR1 SGHRS and CDR2 YFSETQ. The V and J ends lost 4 bases and 0 bases respectively, with 16 bases between them.

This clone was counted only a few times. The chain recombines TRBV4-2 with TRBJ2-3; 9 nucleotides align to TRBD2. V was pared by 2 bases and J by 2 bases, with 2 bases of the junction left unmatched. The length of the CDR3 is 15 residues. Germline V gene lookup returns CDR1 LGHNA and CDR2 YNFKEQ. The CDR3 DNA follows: TGTGCCAGCAGCCAACTAGCGGGACACACAGATACGCAGTATTTT. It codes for CASSQLAGHTDTQYF.

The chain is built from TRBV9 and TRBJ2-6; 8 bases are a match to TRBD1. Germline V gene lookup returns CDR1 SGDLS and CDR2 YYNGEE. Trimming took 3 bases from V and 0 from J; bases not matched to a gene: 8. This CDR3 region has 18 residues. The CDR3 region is CASSAQTGAYSGANVLTF. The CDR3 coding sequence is TGTGCCAGCAGCGCCCAGACAGGGGCTTACTCTGGGGCCAACGTCCTGACTTTC. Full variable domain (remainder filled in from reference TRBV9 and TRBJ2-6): DSGVTQTPKHLITATGQRVTLRCSPRSGDLSVYWYQQSLDQGLQFLIQYYNGEERAKGNILERFSAQQFPDLHSELNLSSLELGDSALYFCASSAQTGAYSGANVLTFGAGSRLTVL.

DNA of the CDR3: TGCGCCAGCAGCTTGGATGTTGGGGGGGTGAAGTACTTC. Translated: CASSLDVGGVKYF. The rearrangement links TRBV5-1 to TRBJ2-7; 7 bases are a match to TRBD2. Germline V CDR1 and CDR2: SGHRS, YFSETQ. V dropped 0 bases and J dropped 11; count of bases not matched to a gene: 8. This CDR3 contains 13 residues. Together with reference TRBV5-1 and TRBJ2-7, the CDR3 gives the full variable domain: KAGVTQTPRYLIKTRGQQVTLSCSPISGHRSVSWYQQTPGQGLQFLFEYFSETQRNKGNFPGRFSGRQFSNSRSEMNVSTLELGDSALYLCASSLDVGGVKYFGPGTRLTVT.

The CDR3 loop is CSVGTGSSYEQYF. In nucleotides, the CDR3 is TGCAGCGTGGGGACAGGGAGCTCCTACGAGCAGTACTTC. The chain links TRBV29-1 to TRBJ2-7; 9 nucleotides line up with TRBD1. This CDR3 has 13 amino acids. V lost 6 bases to trimming and J lost 0 bases; unmatched junction nucleotides: 3. Germline V CDR1 and CDR2: SQVTM, ANQGSEA.

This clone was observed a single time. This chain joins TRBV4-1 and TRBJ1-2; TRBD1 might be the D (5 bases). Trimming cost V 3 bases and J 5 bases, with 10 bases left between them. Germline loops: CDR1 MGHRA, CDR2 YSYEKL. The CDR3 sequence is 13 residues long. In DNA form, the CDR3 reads TGCGCCAGCAGCCAGGGACTGAAATATGGCTACACCTTC. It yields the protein CASSQGLKYGYTF.

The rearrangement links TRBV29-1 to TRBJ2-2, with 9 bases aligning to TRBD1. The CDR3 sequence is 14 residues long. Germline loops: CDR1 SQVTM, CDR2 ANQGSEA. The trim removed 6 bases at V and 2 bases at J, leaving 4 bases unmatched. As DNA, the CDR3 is TGCAGCGTGAGGACAGGGGATAACACCGGGGAGCTGTTTTTT. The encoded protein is CSVRTGDNTGELFF.

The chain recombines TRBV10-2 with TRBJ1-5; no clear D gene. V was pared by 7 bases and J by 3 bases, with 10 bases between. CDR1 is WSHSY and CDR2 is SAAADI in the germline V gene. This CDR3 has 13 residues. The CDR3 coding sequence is TGCGCCAGCAACGGGAACCCCAATCAGCCCCAGCATTTT. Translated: CASNGNPNQPQHF.

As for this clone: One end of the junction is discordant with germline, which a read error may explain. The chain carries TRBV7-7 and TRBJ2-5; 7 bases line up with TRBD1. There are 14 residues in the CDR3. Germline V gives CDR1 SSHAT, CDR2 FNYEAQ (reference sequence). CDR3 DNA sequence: TGTGCTAGCAGCTTTGAGGGGGCCGGAGAGACCCAGTACTTC. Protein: CASSFEGAGETQYF.

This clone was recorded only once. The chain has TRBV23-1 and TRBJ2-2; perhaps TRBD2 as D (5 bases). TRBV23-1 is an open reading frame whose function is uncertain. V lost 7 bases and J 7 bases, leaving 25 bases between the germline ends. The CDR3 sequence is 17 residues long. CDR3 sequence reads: CASITHPGPLEGGELFF. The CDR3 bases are TGCGCCAGCATCACTCATCCGGGCCCCCTAGAGGGCGGGGAGCTGTTTTTT.

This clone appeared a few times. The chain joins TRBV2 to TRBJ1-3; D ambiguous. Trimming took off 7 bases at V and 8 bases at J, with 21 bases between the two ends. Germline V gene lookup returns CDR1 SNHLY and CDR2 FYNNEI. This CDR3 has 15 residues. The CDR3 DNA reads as TGTGCCAGCATATTCCGCGGTGGATGGTCTCACACCATATATTTT. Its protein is CASIFRGGWSHTIYF.

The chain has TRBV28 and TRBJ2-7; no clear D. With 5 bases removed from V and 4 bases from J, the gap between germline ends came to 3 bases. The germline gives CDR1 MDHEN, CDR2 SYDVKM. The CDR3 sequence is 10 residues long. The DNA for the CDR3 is TGTGCCAGCAGTGTATACGAGCAGTACTTC. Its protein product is CASSVYEQYF.

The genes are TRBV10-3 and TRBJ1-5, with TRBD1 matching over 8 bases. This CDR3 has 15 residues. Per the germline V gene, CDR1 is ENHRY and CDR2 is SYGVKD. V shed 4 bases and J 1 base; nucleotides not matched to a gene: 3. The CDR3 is CAISGTGKSNQPQHF. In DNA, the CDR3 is TGTGCCATCAGTGGGACAGGGAAAAGCAATCAGCCCCAGCATTTT.

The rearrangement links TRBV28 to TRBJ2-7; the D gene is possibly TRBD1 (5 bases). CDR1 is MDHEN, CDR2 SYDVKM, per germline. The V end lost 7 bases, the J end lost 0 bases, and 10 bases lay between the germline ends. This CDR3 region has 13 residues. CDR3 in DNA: TGTGCCAGCATAGGGGCAGCCTCCTACGAGCAGTACTTC. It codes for CASIGAASYEQYF.

For the CDR3, the DNA is TGCGCCAGCAGCCGGGACTCCCCGAACAATGAGCAGTTCTTC. Protein product: CASSRDSPNNEQFF. This sequence joins TRBV5-1 and TRBJ2-1; possibly TRBD2 for D (6 bases). Per germline, CDR1 SGHRS and CDR2 YFSETQ. Trimming shortened V by 4 bases and J by 5 bases, and 13 bases separated the two germline ends. This CDR3 region has 14 residues.